These 25 T cell receptor beta chains came from one sample sequenced in a study of T-cell reconstitution after alpha-beta-depleted transplantation in children. Preparing the TCRbeta library involved the use of unique molecular identifiers. TCRdb re-derived calls from the PCR reads in MiXCR, one entry per CDR3 protein. Of roughly 150,000 distinct CDR3 sequences detected, around 10% appear once; the ten largest clones hold less than 15%. The specimen was PBMCs, collected before TCRalphabeta/CD19-depleted stem cell transplant. Every receptor here comes from a boy aged 2 to 10 with acute myeloid leukemia, due to receive a stem cell transplant.

This clonotype has ten or more counts. This rearrangement joins TRBV11-2 to TRBJ1-1; D is unresolved. With 5 bases removed from V and 5 bases from J, the gap between germline ends came to 12 bases. In germline, CDR1 is SGHAT, CDR2 FQNNGV. The CDR3 runs 13 residues. The DNA for the CDR3 is TGTGCCAGCAGCCCTACTATTGGAACTGAAGCTTTCTTT. Translating it yields CASSPTIGTEAFF.

This clonotype has a count of ten or more. The chain employs TRBV7-8 and TRBJ2-3; 13 nucleotides line up with TRBD2. V shed 1 base, J shed 8 bases, and the junction held 3 bases outside the gene matches. This CDR3 comprises 15 residues. Germline CDR1 is SGHVS and CDR2 is FQNEAQ. The CDR3 DNA is TGTGCCAGCAGCTTAGGACTAGCGGGAGGTCGTACGCAGTATTTT. Amino acids: CASSLGLAGGRTQYF.

This clonotype was recorded at least ten times. The chain couples TRBV7-9 to TRBJ1-1, with D maybe TRBD1 (6 bases). Trimming cost V 5 bases and J 8 bases, with 21 bases left between them. This CDR3 is built from 15 residues. Germline-derived CDR1 and CDR2 are SEHNR and FQNEAQ (reference sequence). This CDR3 reads CASSLKATKQGEAFF. Here the CDR3 DNA reads TGTGCCAGCAGCCTCAAAGCGACGAAACAGGGAGAAGCTTTCTTT. The full variable domain, rest sourced from reference TRBV7-9 and TRBJ1-1, is DTGVSQNPRHKITKRGQNVTFRCDPISEHNRLYWYRQTLGQGPEFLTYFQNEAQLEKSRLLSDRFSAERPKGSFSTLEIQRTEQGDSAMYLCASSLKATKQGEAFFGQGTRLTVV.

This clonotype was seen repeatedly, ten times or more. This chain connects TRBV10-2 to TRBJ2-7; no reliable D call. Trimming removed 3 bases at V and 3 bases at J, with 12 bases between. CDR1 is WSHSY and CDR2 is SAAADI in the germline V gene. CDR3 length: 14 amino acids. Here the CDR3 DNA reads TGCGCCAGCAGTGACGGCGGTACCCACTACGAGCAGTACGTC. Protein product: CASSDGGTHYEQYV.

This clonotype was picked up many times. The chain links TRBV7-9 to TRBJ2-7; 11 bases agree with TRBD1. CDR1 SEHNR and CDR2 FQNEAQ come from the germline V gene (reference sequence). Germline trimming cut 6 bases from V and 6 bases from J; bases unmatched to any gene: 4. The CDR3 has 13 residues. The CDR3 is CASSPDRGREQYF. Here the CDR3 DNA reads TGTGCCAGCAGTCCGGACAGGGGGCGCGAGCAGTACTTC.

With respect to this clonotype: This may stem from a read error, because a much larger clone lies one nucleotide away. The CDR3 sequence is CSVGELTGNQPQHF. Written as DNA, the CDR3 is TGCAGCGTTGGCGAGCTAACCGGCAATCAGCCCCAGCATTTT. The gene calls are TRBV29-1 and TRBJ1-5; D gene ambiguous. Looked up from germline, CDR1 is SQVTM and CDR2 is ANQGSEA. This CDR3 is 14 amino acids long. V lost 4 bases, J lost 2 bases, and 12 bases lay in between.

This chain uses TRBV30 with TRBJ1-2; no reliable D call. Germline CDR1 and CDR2: GTSNPN and SVGIG (reference sequence). Trimming cost V 4 bases and J 7 bases, with 10 bases left between them. CDR3 length: 11 amino acids. Written as DNA, the CDR3 is TGTGCCTGGAAGACGGGTCCTGGCTACACCTTC. This sequence encodes CAWKTGPGYTF.

This clonotype was detected ten times or more. The chain uses TRBV5-1 and TRBJ2-1; no clear D gene. CDR3 length: 15 residues. The germline V gene encodes CDR1 SGHRS and CDR2 YFSETQ. V was cut by 0 bases and J by 9 bases, with 16 bases left in between. CDR3 sequence reads: CASSLAGTSLPEQFF. DNA for the CDR3: TGCGCCAGCAGCTTGGCGGGTACGAGCCTGCCTGAGCAGTTCTTC.

To note about this clonotype: A much more abundant neighbour one base away suggests this may be a read error. J is TRBJ2-7 and V is TRBV6-5; possible D gene TRBD2, 6 bases. The CDR3 is 13 amino acids. CDR1 is MNHEY, CDR2 SVGAGI, per germline. The CDR3, as DNA: TGTGCCAGCAGTTACTACCGGTCTAGCGAGCATTACTTC. Residues: CASSYYRSSEHYF.

This clonotype was picked up many times. The chain couples TRBV20-1 to TRBJ2-7; 8 nucleotides align to TRBD2. CDR3 length equals 13 residues. The V gene's germline CDR1 is DFQATT and CDR2 SNEGSKA (reference sequence). J was trimmed by 7 bases and V by 0 bases; bases with no gene match: 5. The CDR3 spells CSAREGLVAEQYF. Written as DNA, the CDR3 is TGCAGTGCTAGAGAGGGACTAGTAGCAGAGCAGTACTTC.

Ten or more counts support this clonotype. This chain connects TRBV5-1 to TRBJ2-1, with TRBD2 identical over 7 bases. The CDR3 spans 12 residues. Trimming cost V 7 bases and J 7 bases; bases outside gene matches: 5. Germline CDR1 and CDR2: SGHRS and YFSETQ. The CDR3 coding sequence is TGCGCCAGCTCGCGGGAGTGGAATGAGCAGTTCTTC. It codes for CASSREWNEQFF.

This clonotype was seen at least ten times. The chain's CDR3 is CSARFVRRGSNEQYF. The CDR3, as DNA: TGCAGTGCTAGATTCGTCCGTAGGGGGTCCAACGAGCAGTACTTC. This chain uses TRBV20-1 with TRBJ2-7; a weak D match, TRBD1 (6 bases). This CDR3 is 15 amino acids long. The V gene lost 2 bases and the J gene lost 5 bases, with 19 bases spanning the gap. Germline V gives CDR1 DFQATT, CDR2 SNEGSKA (reference sequence).

This clonotype was seen ten or more times. The V gene is TRBV9, the J gene TRBJ2-1; TRBD2 matches 8 bases. The CDR3 is made up of 15 amino acids. Trimming took 3 bases from V and 6 from J; bases not matched to a gene: 8. The germline gives CDR1 SGDLS, CDR2 YYNGEE. The CDR3 loop reads CASSETSGSPNEQFF. CDR3 nucleotides: TGTGCCAGCAGCGAAACGAGCGGGAGTCCCAATGAGCAGTTCTTC.

This clonotype showed up many times. The chain combines TRBV5-1 with TRBJ2-7; 11 positions match TRBD1. Germline V CDR1 and CDR2: SGHRS, YFSETQ. Trimming removed 3 bases from V and 1 base from J; junction bases left unmatched: 6. This CDR3 is built from 16 residues. The CDR3 protein is CASSSRTGGESYEQYF. The CDR3 DNA reads as TGCGCCAGCAGCTCGCGGACAGGGGGCGAGTCCTACGAGCAGTACTTC.

This clonotype was seen at least ten times. J is TRBJ2-1 and V is TRBV7-6; the match to TRBD1 covers 9 bases. The germline V gene has CDR1 SGHVS and CDR2 FNYEAQ. With 3 bases clipped from V and 8 bases from J, the junction kept 8 bases outside the gene matches. This CDR3 is built from 15 residues. CDR3 region: CASSFLDRGVDEQFF. The CDR3 nucleotides read TGTGCCAGCAGCTTCCTCGACAGGGGGGTCGATGAGCAGTTCTTC.

Points on this clonotype: A much larger clone lies one base from this, so it may be a read error. J is TRBJ1-6 and V is TRBV29-1, with a weak D call TRBD1 (5 bases). This CDR3 is 12 amino acids long. Germline V gene lookup returns CDR1 SQVTM and CDR2 ANQGSEA. CDR3 region: CRVGDPLGSLHF. The CDR3 nucleotides are TGCCGCGTCGGGGACCCGCTGGGTTCCCTCCACTTT.

V and J are TRBV7-9 and TRBJ1-1; no definite D call. The germline V gene encodes CDR1 SEHNR and CDR2 FQNEAQ (reference sequence). This CDR3 contains 14 residues. Trimming left V 7 bases short and J 0 bases short, with 12 bases between. CDR3 residues: CASTSSQLNTEAFF. As DNA, the CDR3 is TGTGCCAGCACCTCCTCCCAACTGAACACTGAAGCTTTCTTT.

This clonotype appeared many times. The chain combines TRBV29-1 with TRBJ2-4; D gene uncertain. Trimming left V 3 bases short and J 0 bases short, with 6 bases between. CDR3 length: 13 residues. Germline assignment: CDR1 SQVTM and CDR2 ANQGSEA. CDR3 in DNA: TGCAGCGTTGAGAGAGAAGCCAAAAACATTCAGTACTTC. Translated: CSVEREAKNIQYF.

This clonotype was seen ten or more times. The V call is TRBV20-1, the J call TRBJ2-2; TRBD1 matches 11 bases. Germline-derived CDR1 and CDR2 are DFQATT and SNEGSKA (reference sequence). With V trimmed by 2 bases and J by 4 bases, 6 bases remained unmatched. This CDR3 is built from 16 residues. In DNA, the CDR3 is TGCAGTGCTAGATCGGGACAGGGGGTCGTCACCGGGGAGCTGTTTTTT. Protein: CSARSGQGVVTGELFF.

In this sample, this clonotype turned up many times. The chain links TRBV13 to TRBJ2-1; D is possibly TRBD2 (5 bases). The CDR3 length is 11 residues. Looked up from germline, CDR1 is PRHDT and CDR2 is FYEKMQ (reference sequence). Trimming stripped 4 bases from V and 9 bases from J, with 7 bases between. Here the CDR3 reads CASSSRGEQFF. The CDR3 nucleotides are TGTGCCAGCAGCTCCCGGGGTGAGCAGTTCTTC.

In its sample, this clonotype was seen many times. The chain carries TRBV12-3 or TRBV12-4 and TRBJ2-5, with D perhaps TRBD2 (6 bases). CDR3 length equals 15 residues. V was trimmed by 5 bases and J by 5 bases, leaving 18 bases between them. This chain's CDR3 is CASSLYQEGSETQYF. Written as DNA, the CDR3 is TGTGCCAGCAGTCTATATCAGGAGGGTTCGGAGACCCAGTACTTC.

This clonotype was recorded at least ten times. The chain combines TRBV3-1 with TRBJ1-2; D uncertain. CDR1 and CDR2 from the germline V gene are LGHDT and YNNKEL (reference sequence). Trimming cost V 2 bases and J 4 bases, with 14 bases left between them. The CDR3 is 15 amino acids. The CDR3 DNA sequence: TGTGCCAGCAGCCAACCCGACGCACCGGTCTATGGCTACACCTTC. Its translation: CASSQPDAPVYGYTF.

To note about this clonotype: This may be a read error, as it is one base from a much larger clone. The chain has TRBV20-1 and TRBJ2-1; 10 bases are shared with TRBD2. This CDR3 spans 16 amino acids. Germline V gene sequence: CDR1 DFQATT, CDR2 SNEGSKA (reference sequence). The CDR3 is CSARDTSGASYNEQLF. The CDR3 DNA follows: TGCAGTGCTAGAGATACTAGCGGGGCCTCCTACAATGAGCAGCTCTTC.

The table lists this clonotype with many counts. The chain recombines TRBV3-1 with TRBJ2-1; TRBD1 might be the D (6 bases). V was shortened by 0 bases and J by 5 bases, with 17 bases between the two germline ends. This CDR3 is 17 amino acids long. Germline CDR1 and CDR2: LGHDT and YNNKEL (reference sequence). CDR3 DNA: TGTGCCAGCAGCCAAGACTCGAAGGGGGTAATAAACAATGAGCAGTTCTTC. Translating it yields CASSQDSKGVINNEQFF.

Many counts were recorded for this clonotype. V is TRBV7-2 and J is TRBJ2-1; 7 bases map to TRBD1. Germline V gene sequence: CDR1 SGHTA, CDR2 FQGNSA. The CDR3 length is 16 residues. Trimming took 5 bases from V and 4 from J; bases not matched to a gene: 11. CDR3 protein: CASSPRGHRGYNEQFF. CDR3 DNA sequence: TGTGCCAGCAGCCCCCGTGGGCACAGGGGTTACAATGAGCAGTTCTTC.